The 28 T cell receptor beta chains presented below share a single source sample, sequenced in a study of blood T cell repertoires in COVID-19 (dated by TCRdb to the early 2020s). The protocol used for the library was the immunoSEQ multiplex PCR assay. TCRdb limited this immuneACCESS table to in-frame rearrangements with V and J called. A share of clones is missing; checked studies link under half to unresolved V genes, and the rest is unexplained. In this sample the table shows more than 90,000 clones, roughly four fifths of which occur a single time. The ten top clones hold roughly 2.5% of the sample. Sequenced sample: peripheral blood. The receptors were gathered from a man in his forties or fifties with acute or convalescent COVID-19.

This clone was picked up many times. The chain employs TRBV2 and TRBJ1-2, with 7 bases lining up with TRBD1. CDR3 length: 14 amino acids. Trimming took 6 bases from V and 0 from J; bases not matched to a gene: 4. CDR1 SNHLY and CDR2 FYNNEI come from the germline V gene. The CDR3, as DNA: TGTGCCAGCAGGGGACAGATTTCTAACTATGGCTACACCTTC. Residues: CASRGQISNYGYTF.

The chain carries TRBV12-3 or TRBV12-4 and TRBJ1-4, with D possibly TRBD1 on 6 matching bases. Trimming pared 9 bases from V and 8 bases from J, leaving 13 bases between. The CDR3 is 12 residues long. The CDR3 sequence is CASGGSEEKLFF. For the CDR3, the DNA is TGTGCCAGTGGGGGCAGCGAGGAAAAACTGTTTTTT.

The CDR3 DNA is TGCGCCAGCAGCATACAGGGGGAAAACACTGAAGCTTTCTTT. As protein: CASSIQGENTEAFF. The V call is TRBV5-1, the J call TRBJ1-1, with 8 bases fitting TRBD1. Per the germline V gene, CDR1 is SGHRS and CDR2 is YFSETQ. Losses at the gene ends were 4 bases for V and 2 bases for J; bases not matched to a gene: 4. This CDR3 contains 14 residues. Looking up the rest from reference TRBV5-1 and TRBJ1-1 gives the full variable domain: KAGVTQTPRYLIKTRGQQVTLSCSPISGHRSVSWYQQTPGQGLQFLFEYFSETQRNKGNFPGRFSGRQFSNSRSEMNVSTLELGDSALYLCASSIQGENTEAFFGQGTRLTVV.

V usage is TRBV7-3 and J usage is TRBJ2-3; 7 bases fit TRBD2. The CDR3 consists of 15 residues. In germline, CDR1 is SGHTA, CDR2 FQGTGA. Trimming removed 4 bases from V and 2 bases from J; junction bases left unmatched: 6. Here the CDR3 DNA reads TGTGCCAGCAGCTCCCCTACTAGCGCCACAGATACGCAGTATTTT. Protein product: CASSSPTSATDTQYF.

CDR3: CSVNTGGIHTEAFF. CDR3 coding DNA: TGCAGCGTTAATACAGGGGGAATACACACTGAAGCTTTCTTT. The chain employs TRBV29-1 and TRBJ1-1; 8 bases match TRBD1. The CDR3 covers 14 residues. The ends lost 5 bases at V and 3 bases at J; junction bases unmatched: 8. Germline assignment: CDR1 SQVTM and CDR2 ANQGSEA. Supplemented by reference TRBV29-1 and TRBJ1-1, the full variable domain reads SAVISQKPSRDICQRGTSLTIQCQVDSQVTMMFWYRQQPGQSLTLIATANQGSEATYESGFVIDKFPISRPNLTFSTLTVSNMSPEDSSIYLCSVNTGGIHTEAFFGQGTRLTVV.

The J gene is TRBJ1-1, the V gene TRBV11-2, with D perhaps TRBD1 (5 bases). Germline V lookup: CDR1 SGHAT, CDR2 FQNNGV. The germline V and J ends were trimmed by 2 bases and 3 bases, with 10 bases remaining between them. This CDR3 region has 14 residues. The CDR3: CASSLSLGDTEAFF. The CDR3 bases are TGTGCCAGCAGCTTAAGTTTAGGGGACACTGAAGCTTTCTTT.

This sequence joins TRBV19 and TRBJ1-6; 9 nucleotides align to TRBD1. The trim removed 5 bases at V and 10 bases at J, leaving 15 bases unmatched. Germline V gene sequence: CDR1 LNHDA, CDR2 SQIVND (reference sequence). The CDR3 length is 17 residues. The DNA of the CDR3 is TGTGCCAGTAGTGTGTCCCGGGACAGGGTTCGTGGATCACCCCTCCACTTT. Protein product: CASSVSRDRVRGSPLHF. Full variable domain (outside the CDR3, taken from reference TRBV19 and TRBJ1-6): DGGITQSPKYLFRKEGQNVTLSCEQNLNHDAMYWYRQDPGQGLRLIYYSQIVNDFQKGDIAEGYSVSREKKESFPLTVTSAQKNPTAFYLCASSVSRDRVRGSPLHFGNGTRLTVT.

The chain is built from TRBV19 and TRBJ2-1, with TRBD2 identical over 7 bases. Germline V CDR1 and CDR2: LNHDA, SQIVND (reference sequence). This CDR3 is built from 16 residues. The junction had 15 bases not matched to a gene; V was cut back by 6 bases and J by 7 bases. In DNA form, the CDR3 reads TGTGCCAGTAGCCGGACGACCGGGACTACCCAAAATGAGCAGTTCTTC. Its translation: CASSRTTGTTQNEQFF.

The J gene is TRBJ2-1, the V gene TRBV5-4, with 13 bases aligning to TRBD2. The length of the CDR3 is 18 residues. The junction had 7 bases not matched to a gene; V was cut back by 0 bases and J by 4 bases. Germline CDR1 is SGHNT and CDR2 is YYREEE (reference sequence). In DNA form, the CDR3 reads TGTGCCAGCAGCTTGGGTGTTGGGACTAGCGGGGTATACAATGAGCAGTTCTTC. Translated: CASSLGVGTSGVYNEQFF.

The chain links TRBV5-1 to TRBJ2-1, with 10 bases fitting TRBD2. Germline-derived CDR1 and CDR2 are SGHRS and YFSETQ. The V and J ends lost 0 bases and 5 bases, in that order; junction bases with no gene match: 2. The CDR3 loop spans 15 amino acids. CDR3 in amino acids: CASSLVLAGDNEQFF. CDR3 nucleotide sequence: TGCGCCAGCAGCTTGGTGCTAGCGGGGGACAATGAGCAGTTCTTC.

This clone was counted between two and nine times. The chain has TRBV6-6 and TRBJ2-7; possibly TRBD1 for D (6 bases). V dropped 6 bases and J dropped 1 base, with 13 bases sitting between them. The germline gives CDR1 MNHNY, CDR2 SVGAGI (reference sequence). The CDR3 consists of 14 residues. CDR3 DNA: TGTGCCAGCAGCCTTACGGACAGATCCTACGAGCAGTACTTC. Residues: CASSLTDRSYEQYF.

This clone was counted between two and nine times. This chain uses TRBV28 with TRBJ2-7; 7 bases match TRBD2. This CDR3 is built from 15 residues. Trimming removed 5 bases from V and 5 bases from J; junction bases left unmatched: 12. Germline loops: CDR1 MDHEN, CDR2 SYDVKM. CDR3 coding DNA: TGTGCCAGCAGTAATCCGGGGCGCCGGGGGGACGAGCAGTACTTC. Amino acid sequence: CASSNPGRRGDEQYF.

The chain employs TRBV27 and TRBJ2-7, with a tentative D call TRBD2 (6 bases). Germline V CDR1 and CDR2: MNHEY, SMNVEV (reference sequence). CDR3 length: 15 residues. Trimming took 5 bases from V and 5 from J, leaving 19 bases between them. This CDR3 reads CASSRTTYLRNEQYF. CDR3 nucleotide sequence: TGTGCCAGCAGTCGGACTACTTACCTGAGAAACGAGCAGTACTTC.

The chain combines TRBV3-1 (or the pseudogene TRBV3-2) with TRBJ1-1; no definite D call. CDR1 and CDR2 (germline): LGHDT, YNNKEL (reference sequence). There are 13 residues in the CDR3. V gave up 6 bases and J gave up 1 base, with 9 bases separating them. DNA for the CDR3: TGTGCCAGCAGTCGGTGGTCGAACACTGAAGCTTTCTTT. This encodes CASSRWSNTEAFF.

The chain links TRBV6-2 or TRBV6-3 to TRBJ2-1; a weak D match, TRBD1 (5 bases). V was pared by 2 bases and J by 3 bases, with 5 bases between. Looked up from germline, CDR1 is MNHEY and CDR2 is SVGEGT. The CDR3 is 13 amino acids. This CDR3 reads CASSYDSYNEQFF. The CDR3 bases are TGTGCCAGCAGTTACGACAGCTACAATGAGCAGTTCTTC.

The rearrangement joins TRBV7-9 to TRBJ1-3; tentatively, D is TRBD1 (6 bases). The V gene's germline CDR1 is SEHNR and CDR2 FQNEAQ (reference sequence). The CDR3 is 14 residues long. Trimming removed 5 bases at V and 4 bases at J, with 12 bases between. The CDR3 reads CASSPWTAGNTIYF. For the CDR3, the DNA is TGTGCCAGCAGCCCGTGGACAGCCGGAAACACCATATATTTT.

The CDR3 region has the DNA TGTGCCAGCAGTTTACCCGACAGGCCTGTGGGTGAAAAACTGTTTTTT. Amino acids: CASSLPDRPVGEKLFF. The chain couples TRBV7-9 to TRBJ1-4; weak D call: TRBD1 (6 bases). This CDR3 region has 16 residues. Germline values: CDR1 SEHNR, CDR2 FQNEAQ (reference sequence). Trimming removed 6 bases at V and 7 bases at J, with 21 bases between.

The chain employs TRBV27 and TRBJ2-7, with 12 bases fitting TRBD2. CDR1 and CDR2 (germline): MNHEY, SMNVEV (reference sequence). V was clipped by 2 bases and J by 3 bases; unmatched bases: 5. This CDR3 comprises 16 residues. For the CDR3, the DNA is TGTGCCAGCAGTTTACTACTAGCGGGGGGAATCTACGAGCAGTACTTC. As protein: CASSLLLAGGIYEQYF.

The chain combines TRBV18 with TRBJ2-1, with a weak D call TRBD2 (6 bases). V was cut by 5 bases and J by 3 bases, with 11 bases left in between. Germline CDR1 is KGHSH and CDR2 is LQKENI. The CDR3 extends over 14 amino acids. The DNA of the CDR3 is TGTGCCAGCTCAAAATTAGCGGACTACAATGAGCAGTTCTTC. Translated: CASSKLADYNEQFF.

The chain recombines TRBV10-3 with TRBJ2-5; D remains unclear. V lost 5 bases, J lost 2 bases, and 9 bases lay in between. The length of the CDR3 is 13 residues. Looked up from germline, CDR1 is ENHRY and CDR2 is SYGVKD. The CDR3: CAISRERQETQYF. CDR3 coding DNA: TGTGCCATCAGTAGAGAGCGTCAAGAGACCCAGTACTTC.

This chain links TRBV19 with TRBJ1-2, with 7 bases fitting TRBD1. Germline V gene lookup returns CDR1 LNHDA and CDR2 SQIVND (reference sequence). V was pared by 6 bases and J by 2 bases, with 12 bases of the junction left unmatched. The CDR3 is 16 residues long. CDR3 loop: CASRDLRQGRNYGYTF. For the CDR3, the DNA is TGTGCCAGTAGGGACCTCAGACAGGGCCGAAACTATGGCTACACCTTC.

The chain's CDR3 is CANSDSNYGYTF. Written as DNA, the CDR3 is TGTGCCAATTCGGACAGTAACTATGGCTACACCTTC. This chain connects TRBV28 to TRBJ1-2; tentatively, D is TRBD1 (6 bases). The V gene's germline CDR1 is MDHEN and CDR2 SYDVKM. Between the trimmed V and J ends, which lost 10 bases and 1 base, there was a span of 10 bases. The CDR3 runs 12 residues.

V and J are TRBV5-1 and TRBJ2-7; 7 bases map to TRBD1. Unmatched junction bases numbered 2, after V lost 5 bases and J lost 0 bases. Germline V CDR1 and CDR2: SGHRS, YFSETQ. The CDR3 length is 13 residues. The CDR3 DNA is TGCGCCAGCAGGGGACAGAGCTCCTACGAGCAGTACTTC. Amino acids: CASRGQSSYEQYF.

The chain has TRBV4-2 and TRBJ2-2, with 8 bases aligning to TRBD2. Germline assignment: CDR1 LGHNA and CDR2 YNFKEQ. Trimming took 2 bases from V and 1 from J; bases not matched to a gene: 0. The CDR3 spans 15 residues. CDR3 amino acids: CASSQSGGNTGELFF. CDR3 DNA: TGTGCCAGCAGCCAAAGCGGGGGGAACACCGGGGAGCTGTTTTTT.

The chain uses TRBV3-1 (or the pseudogene TRBV3-2) and TRBJ1-1, with D unresolved. The germline V and J ends were trimmed by 5 bases and 0 bases, with 16 bases remaining between them. The CDR3 extends over 16 amino acids. The V gene's germline CDR1 is LGHDT and CDR2 YNNKEL (reference sequence). CDR3 region: CASSEPSARMNTEAFF. The CDR3, as DNA: TGTGCCAGCAGCGAACCGTCCGCCAGAATGAACACTGAAGCTTTCTTT.

The chain carries TRBV27 and TRBJ2-7; D is perhaps TRBD2 (5 bases). The length of the CDR3 is 16 residues. V was clipped by 5 bases and J by 3 bases, with 20 bases between them. In germline, CDR1 is MNHEY, CDR2 SMNVEV (reference sequence). The CDR3 is CASSAQTSVENYEQYF. The CDR3 DNA is TGTGCCAGCAGTGCACAAACTAGTGTCGAAAACTACGAGCAGTACTTC.

The chain couples TRBV3-1 (or the pseudogene TRBV3-2) to TRBJ1-2; D unresolved. The CDR3 sequence is 14 residues long. Germline loops: CDR1 LGHDT, CDR2 YNNKEL (reference sequence). Trimming left V 0 bases short and J 4 bases short, with 9 bases between. The CDR3: CASSQDLGPYGYTF. CDR3 bases: TGTGCCAGCAGCCAAGATCTTGGCCCCTATGGCTACACCTTC.

V and J are TRBV19 and TRBJ2-1, with 10 nucleotides matching TRBD1. V shed 4 bases and J 6 bases; nucleotides not matched to a gene: 12. Germline values: CDR1 LNHDA, CDR2 SQIVND (reference sequence). There are 17 residues in the CDR3. The CDR3 bases are TGTGCCAGTAGTACCATCCCCAGGGACAGGGGAATCAATGAGCAGTTCTTC. Residues: CASSTIPRDRGINEQFF.